This T cell receptor beta chain is from a study of blood T cell repertoires in COVID-19. Method: immunoSEQ multiplex PCR; TCRdb's copy keeps in-frame clones and lacks some. The table has 230,000 or so clones, 80% to 90% seen once. V gave up 1 base and J gave up 8 bases, with 11 bases separating them. Germline V gives CDR1 LGHDT, CDR2 YNNKEL (reference sequence). CDR3 length equals 14 residues. The origin of this receptor is a woman in her fifties or sixties with acute COVID-19. The chain employs TRBV3-1 (or the pseudogene TRBV3-2) and TRBJ2-2; D unclear. The material sequenced was PBMCs or T cells enriched from blood (not recorded which). CDR3 in amino acids: CASSQGHSLGELFF. The CDR3 DNA is TGTGCCAGCAGCCAAGGACACTCTCTGGGGGAGCTGTTTTTT.